This T cell receptor (beta chain) was identified in a study of cytomegalovirus exposure and HLA in healthy donors. Germline V gene data show CDR1 as MDHEN and CDR2 as SYDVKM. This CDR3 has 12 amino acids. V lost 3 bases and J lost 5, with 4 bases in between. PCR amplification relied on 60 Vbeta primers (plus 13 Jbeta primers). Authors' methods: About 11 million of 80 million or so unique TCR beta chains were shared, per a later count. Libraries were prepared by immunoSEQ multiplex PCR; TCRdb keeps only in-frame clonotypes and omits some of them. Clonal size and the V and J genes are those of that table, whereas D and trimming came from the DNA. The table records approximately 140,000 clones, more than 60% of them present only once.

The clonotype comes from a female donor in good health and CMV-seronegative. The chain joins TRBV28 to TRBJ2-2; no clear D. The specimen was PBMCs. The CDR3: CASSFLTGELFF. The CDR3 DNA reads as TGTGCCAGCAGTTTTCTGACCGGGGAGCTGTTTTTT.